These T cell receptor beta chains were read from a single sample in a study of cytomegalovirus exposure and HLA in healthy donors. Profiling relied on immunoSEQ multiplex PCR, and the TCRdb table lists in-frame clones only, not all of them. This sample has around 90,000 clones; roughly 67% occur once, and the top ten carry over 2%. The source material was PBMCs. Receptor source: a human donor in good health. Both conserved end residues are part of each CDR3. A D gene is named only where the DNA matches it firmly. A row's size may be missing; if present it is once, few, many or a size class.

j_call: TRBJ1-6
v_call: TRBV4-3
clone_size: -
d_call: -
cdr3_nt: TGCGCCAGCAGCCAGGACAGAGGTATTTCACCCCTCCACTTT
cdr3_aa: CASSQDRGISPLHF

j_call: TRBJ2-3
v_call: TRBV9
clone_size: -
d_call: TRBD2
cdr3_nt: TGTGCCAGCTCTAGCGGGGGAGGCACGCAGTATTTT
cdr3_aa: CASSSGGGTQYF

j_call: TRBJ2-7
v_call: TRBV6-5
clone_size: -
d_call: -
cdr3_nt: TGTGCCAGCAGTCCCCTCTACGAGCAGTACTTC
cdr3_aa: CASSPLYEQYF

j_call: TRBJ2-1
v_call: TRBV5-1
clone_size: -
d_call: TRBD1
cdr3_nt: TGCGCCAGCTCCTTGGGACAGGGGAGGAATGAGCAGTTCTTC
cdr3_aa: CASSLGQGRNEQFF

j_call: TRBJ1-2
v_call: TRBV19
clone_size: few
d_call: -
cdr3_nt: TGTGCCAGTAGTAAGGGCAGGGGAAACGGGGCTTGGGGCTACACCTTC
cdr3_aa: CASSKGRGNGAWGYTF

j_call: TRBJ2-6
v_call: TRBV10-1
clone_size: once
d_call: -
cdr3_nt: TGCGCCAGCAGTGGTAACGGCTCTGGGGCCAACGTCCTGACTTTC
cdr3_aa: CASSGNGSGANVLTF

j_call: TRBJ2-1
v_call: TRBV7-3
clone_size: -
d_call: -
cdr3_nt: TGTGCCAGCAGCGCCTCACAGGGACCCGAGCAGTTCTTC
cdr3_aa: CASSASQGPEQFF

j_call: TRBJ2-7
v_call: TRBV5-4
clone_size: -
d_call: TRBD2
cdr3_nt: TGTGCCAGCAGTTTCAAGACTAGCGGGGGAGGCGAGCAGTACTTC
cdr3_aa: CASSFKTSGGGEQYF

j_call: TRBJ2-1
v_call: TRBV5-4
clone_size: few
d_call: TRBD2
cdr3_nt: TGTGCCAGCAGCGACGGGACTATTTCCTACAATGAGCAGTTCTTC
cdr3_aa: CASSDGTISYNEQFF

j_call: TRBJ2-1
v_call: TRBV9
clone_size: -
d_call: TRBD2
cdr3_nt: TGTGCCAGCAGCGCGGGACTAGCGGGGGTTGAGCAGTTCTTC
cdr3_aa: CASSAGLAGVEQFF